Presented here are 32 T cell receptor beta chains from one specimen sequenced in a study of T cell clonotyping in hematopoietic cell transplantation. Some clones are missing from TCRdb's copy, which holds only in-frame ones; the method was immunoSEQ multiplex PCR. There are a few thousand clones in the sample; approximately 85% occur only once, and about a fifth lies in the top ten. Here the sequenced sample was peripheral blood mononuclear cells, taken 180 days after allogeneic stem cell transplant. The receptors were sampled from a male patient between 60 and 69 years old who had an allogeneic stem cell transplant from an unrelated donor, so T cells may come from the graft donor. Some clones in this sample may be carry-over from other donors' samples.

CDR3 protein: CAWSPGTQETQYF. The CDR3, as DNA: TGTGCCTGGAGTCCTGGGACCCAAGAGACCCAGTACTTC. V and J are TRBV30 and TRBJ2-5; D might be TRBD1 or TRBD2, each matching 5 bases. V lost 2 bases, J lost 1 base, and 8 bases lay in between. The CDR3 has 13 residues. CDR1 and CDR2 from the germline V gene are GTSNPN and SVGIG (reference sequence).

V gene TRBV11-2 combines with J gene TRBJ2-7; 7 bases map to TRBD1. The germline gives CDR1 SGHAT, CDR2 FQNNGV. With 6 bases clipped from V and 2 bases from J, the junction kept 7 bases outside the gene matches. The CDR3 spans 14 residues. CDR3 sequence reads: CASRSSGQPYEQYF. The CDR3, as DNA: TGTGCCAGCAGGTCCTCGGGACAGCCCTACGAGCAGTACTTC.

The gene calls are TRBV10-3 and TRBJ1-1; 10 nucleotides align to TRBD1. Germline trimming cut 5 bases from V and 5 bases from J; bases unmatched to any gene: 5. This CDR3 has 14 residues. Looked up from germline, CDR1 is ENHRY and CDR2 is SYGVKD. The chain's CDR3 is CAISRDRGETEAFF. Here the CDR3 DNA reads TGTGCCATCAGTCGGGACAGGGGAGAGACTGAAGCTTTCTTT.

V is TRBV7-2 and J is TRBJ2-5; D unclear. There are 13 residues in the CDR3. The ends were cut back, 7 bases at V and 1 base at J, with 10 bases in the middle. From germline, CDR1 is SGHTA and CDR2 FQGNSA. The CDR3: CASTPIGQETQYF. The CDR3 DNA sequence: TGTGCCAGCACCCCCATAGGCCAAGAGACCCAGTACTTC.

The chain joins TRBV11-2 to TRBJ1-1; D not resolved. V lost 2 bases, J lost 3 bases, and 7 bases lay in between. This CDR3 region has 13 residues. Germline assignment: CDR1 SGHAT and CDR2 FQNNGV. In nucleotides, the CDR3 is TGTGCCAGCAGCTTATCGGGGTACACTGAAGCTTTCTTT. It yields the protein CASSLSGYTEAFF.

This clone was counted once. The chain is built from TRBV13 and TRBJ2-7; 7 bases align to TRBD2. The germline CDR1 and CDR2 sequences are PRHDT and FYEKMQ (reference sequence). Trimming took 5 bases from V and 3 from J; bases not matched to a gene: 4. The CDR3 has 13 amino acids. The DNA of the CDR3 is TGTGCCAGCAGCGCGGGGGTCTACTACGAGCAGTACTTC. It specifies CASSAGVYYEQYF.

The chain has TRBV6-1 and TRBJ2-6; D unclear. CDR1 is MNHNS, CDR2 SASEGT, per germline. With 3 bases removed from V and 6 bases from J, the gap between germline ends came to 9 bases. This CDR3 comprises 14 residues. The CDR3 bases are TGTGCCAGCAGTGATGGCACAGTGGCCAACGTCCTGACTTTC. Amino acids: CASSDGTVANVLTF.

V is TRBV5-6 and J is TRBJ2-5, with 9 bases that match TRBD1. The V and J ends lost 4 bases and 4 bases, in that order; junction bases with no gene match: 2. CDR1 and CDR2 from the germline V gene are SGHDT and YYEEEE. This CDR3 is 13 amino acids long. The CDR3 region is CASSLQGAETQYF. CDR3 nucleotides: TGTGCCAGCAGCCTACAGGGGGCAGAGACCCAGTACTTC.

V and J are TRBV9 and TRBJ1-3; TRBD1 matches at 8 bases. Germline V gives CDR1 SGDLS, CDR2 YYNGEE. With 4 bases clipped from V and 0 bases from J, the junction kept 6 bases outside the gene matches. The CDR3 loop spans 16 amino acids. CDR3 protein: CASSSGQGYSGNTIYF. The DNA for the CDR3 is TGTGCCAGCAGCTCTGGACAGGGCTACTCTGGAAACACCATATATTTT.

The chain uses TRBV6-5 and TRBJ2-5; weak D call: TRBD2 (5 bases). Germline V gene data show CDR1 as MNHEY and CDR2 as SVGAGI. With 0 bases removed from V and 5 bases from J, the gap between germline ends came to 13 bases. The CDR3 length is 15 residues. As DNA, the CDR3 is TGTGCCAGCAGTTACTCGAGTCGGGGTAGTGAGACCCAGTACTTC. Its translation is CASSYSSRGSETQYF.

This sequence joins TRBV7-6 and TRBJ2-6; D could derive from TRBD1 or TRBD2 (5 bases each). This CDR3 comprises 16 residues. Per germline, CDR1 SGHVS and CDR2 FNYEAQ. Trimming removed 6 bases at V and 0 bases at J, with 12 bases between. As DNA, the CDR3 is TGTGCCAGCAGTCCGGGACGCATCTCTGGGGCCAACGTCCTGACTTTC. Translating gives CASSPGRISGANVLTF.

The V gene is TRBV28, the J gene TRBJ2-1; a weak D match, TRBD2 (6 bases). The V gene's germline CDR1 is MDHEN and CDR2 SYDVKM. The CDR3 length is 15 residues. The V end was cut by 3 bases, the J end by 0 bases, with 9 bases between. CDR3 DNA: TGTGCCAGCAGTTTTGGGGGGTTCTCCTACAATGAGCAGTTCTTC. Amino acid sequence: CASSFGGFSYNEQFF.

V and J are TRBV7-8 and TRBJ2-7, with a possible D match to TRBD1 (5 bases). Germline CDR1 SGHVS, CDR2 FQNEAQ. V was clipped by 3 bases and J by 6 bases, with 15 bases between them. This CDR3 has 14 amino acids. CDR3 DNA: TGTGCCAGCAGCTTGGGTCCAGGGTTGGGCGAGCAGTACTTC. Translation gives CASSLGPGLGEQYF.

The chain has TRBV2 and TRBJ2-2; 12 bases are shared with TRBD1. Per the germline V gene, CDR1 is SNHLY and CDR2 is FYNNEI. The CDR3 extends over 17 amino acids. The V and J ends lost 3 bases and 7 bases, in that order; junction bases with no gene match: 9. The CDR3: CASSDPGTGGAYGELFF. The DNA for the CDR3 is TGTGCCAGCAGTGATCCCGGGACAGGGGGCGCTTACGGGGAGCTGTTTTTT.

The chain's CDR3 is CASSPLTGGVPEAFF. The CDR3 DNA is TGTGCCAGCAGTCCGTTGACAGGGGGCGTCCCTGAAGCTTTCTTT. The chain recombines TRBV28 with TRBJ1-1; TRBD1 aligns across 10 bases. The CDR3 is 15 residues long. CDR1 and CDR2 from the germline V gene are MDHEN and SYDVKM. V lost 5 bases to trimming and J lost 6 bases; unmatched junction nucleotides: 9.

The chain uses TRBV10-3 and TRBJ2-3; 10 nucleotides line up with TRBD2. The CDR3 sequence is 18 residues long. Per the germline V gene, CDR1 is ENHRY and CDR2 is SYGVKD. V trimming: 4 bases; J trimming: 1 base; junction bases outside the gene matches: 11. CDR3: CAISAVKTGTSGTDTQYF. The CDR3 DNA reads TGTGCCATCAGTGCAGTCAAAACCGGGACTAGCGGCACAGATACGCAGTATTTT.

V is TRBV5-1 and J is TRBJ1-2; TRBD1 aligns across 9 bases. V shed 0 bases and J 8 bases; nucleotides not matched to a gene: 14. Germline V gene lookup returns CDR1 SGHRS and CDR2 YFSETQ. The CDR3 spans 17 residues. The CDR3 bases are TGCGCCAGCAGCTTGGGGGGGACCGGGACAGGGTATTACGGCTACACCTTC. Its translation: CASSLGGTGTGYYGYTF.

CDR3 in amino acids: CASSWAGGTNSGANVLTF. Here the CDR3 DNA reads TGCGCCAGCAGCTGGGCAGGGGGAACCAACTCTGGGGCCAACGTCCTGACTTTC. This chain connects TRBV5-1 to TRBJ2-6; the match to TRBD1 covers 7 bases. The CDR3 runs 18 residues. Germline trimming cut 3 bases from V and 0 bases from J; bases unmatched to any gene: 9. The germline V gene encodes CDR1 SGHRS and CDR2 YFSETQ.

This clone qualifies as medium-sized. This sequence joins TRBV2 and TRBJ2-1; maybe TRBD1 (5 bases). This CDR3 spans 13 amino acids. Trimming pared 3 bases from V and 5 bases from J, leaving 8 bases between. Germline assignment: CDR1 SNHLY and CDR2 FYNNEI. CDR3 amino acids: CASSDPRDNEQFF. The DNA of the CDR3 is TGTGCCAGCAGTGACCCCAGGGACAATGAGCAGTTCTTC.

The V gene is TRBV10-1, the J gene TRBJ2-3; D possibly corresponds to TRBD2 (6 bases). The ends were cut back, 5 bases at V and 4 bases at J, with 22 bases in the middle. Germline CDR1 reads WNHNN; CDR2 reads SYGVQD (reference sequence). The CDR3 spans 17 residues. The CDR3 coding sequence is TGCGCCAGCAGTCAACTCCGGACTACTAACTTCCCAGATACGCAGTATTTT. It translates to CASSQLRTTNFPDTQYF.

V gene TRBV6-5 combines with J gene TRBJ1-4; D is uncertain. This CDR3 contains 14 residues. CDR1 MNHEY and CDR2 SVGAGI come from the germline V gene. Trimming removed 4 bases at V and 0 bases at J, with 6 bases between. CDR3: CASSSSATNEKLFF. The CDR3 coding sequence is TGTGCCAGCAGTTCGAGCGCAACTAATGAAAAACTGTTTTTT.

The J gene is TRBJ2-5, the V gene TRBV5-6; TRBD1 or TRBD2 may be the D gene (6 bases each). The CDR3 contains 16 residues. Germline loops: CDR1 SGHDT, CDR2 YYEEEE. The V end was cut by 0 bases, the J end by 5 bases, with 17 bases between. The CDR3 protein is CASSLDPGAGSETQYF. As DNA, the CDR3 is TGTGCCAGCAGCTTGGACCCGGGGGCTGGGAGTGAGACCCAGTACTTC.

The chain carries TRBV19 and TRBJ1-2; D is ambiguous. Germline V CDR1 and CDR2: LNHDA, SQIVND (reference sequence). The V end lost 11 bases, the J end lost 4 bases, and 23 bases lay between the germline ends. The CDR3 length is 15 residues. The CDR3 protein is CASRLSLGFFYGYTF. The CDR3 DNA reads as TGTGCCTCCCGTTTGTCCTTGGGCTTTTTCTATGGCTACACCTTC.

The gene calls are TRBV5-6 and TRBJ1-2; D is perhaps TRBD1 (5 bases). Germline V gives CDR1 SGHDT, CDR2 YYEEEE. The CDR3 sequence is 13 residues long. V was trimmed by 1 base and J by 7 bases, leaving 11 bases between them. The CDR3 sequence is CASSLYQGSGYTF. The CDR3 DNA sequence: TGTGCCAGCAGCTTGTATCAGGGAAGTGGCTACACCTTC.

This chain connects TRBV7-8 to TRBJ2-7; 8 bases line up with TRBD1. CDR3 length equals 14 residues. Germline assignment: CDR1 SGHVS and CDR2 FQNEAQ. Germline trimming cut 5 bases from V and 6 bases from J; bases unmatched to any gene: 9. CDR3 in DNA: TGTGCCAGCAGCCATGGACAGGGTACGGCCGAGCAGTACTTC. Protein sequence: CASSHGQGTAEQYF. Using reference TRBV7-8 and TRBJ2-7 for the parts outside the CDR3, the full variable domain is GAGVSQSPRYKVAKRGQDVALRCDPISGHVSLFWYQQALGQGPEFLTYFQNEAQLDKSGLPSDRFFAERPEGSVSTLKIQRTQQEDSAVYLCASSHGQGTAEQYFGPGTRLTVT.

The rearrangement uses TRBV5-1 and TRBJ2-2; D remains unclear. Trimming cost V 4 bases and J 2 bases, with 6 bases left between them. The length of the CDR3 is 13 residues. Germline V gene lookup returns CDR1 SGHRS and CDR2 YFSETQ. CDR3 sequence (DNA): TGCGCCAGCAGCACCACCAACACCGGGGAGCTGTTTTTT. Translating gives CASSTTNTGELFF.

The rearrangement joins TRBV19 to TRBJ1-1, with no clear D. The length of the CDR3 is 14 residues. The germline CDR1 and CDR2 sequences are LNHDA and SQIVND (reference sequence). Between the trimmed V and J ends, which lost 5 bases and 10 bases, there was a span of 20 bases. The CDR3, as DNA: TGTGCCAGTAGTTCCGGTAACGGCCCTCCGGGAGCTTTCTTT. Translated: CASSSGNGPPGAFF.

V usage is TRBV10-1 and J usage is TRBJ1-1; tentatively, D is TRBD1 (6 bases). Germline CDR1 is WNHNN and CDR2 is SYGVQD (reference sequence). Trimming left V 3 bases short and J 0 bases short, with 11 bases between. The CDR3 runs 15 residues. DNA of the CDR3: TGCGCCAGCAGTGACAAGCCAGGGGTGAACACTGAAGCTTTCTTT. It specifies CASSDKPGVNTEAFF.

The table lists this clone with a few counts. V gene TRBV6-1 combines with J gene TRBJ1-3; D ambiguous. The CDR3 spans 14 residues. Deletions cut 1 base from V and 6 bases from J, with 10 bases between. Per germline, CDR1 MNHNS and CDR2 SASEGT. In nucleotides, the CDR3 is TGTGCCAGCAGTGAAGGGCGGGTAGTAAACACCATATATTTT. It encodes CASSEGRVVNTIYF.

This clone was observed once. The V call is TRBV5-1, the J call TRBJ2-2; D uncertain. Germline CDR1 and CDR2: SGHRS and YFSETQ. The CDR3 is 15 amino acids. With 1 base removed from V and 0 bases from J, the gap between germline ends came to 7 bases. CDR3 in DNA: TGCGCCAGCAGCTTGTTCAGTGCGAACACCGGGGAGCTGTTTTTT. Its protein product is CASSLFSANTGELFF.

This sequence joins TRBV7-9 and TRBJ2-7, with 12 bases identical to TRBD2. The CDR3 sequence is 15 residues long. The V and J ends lost 5 bases and 3 bases, in that order; junction bases with no gene match: 5. In germline, CDR1 is SEHNR, CDR2 FQNEAQ (reference sequence). This chain's CDR3 is CASSPWTSGIYEQYF. The CDR3 coding sequence is TGTGCCAGCAGCCCGTGGACTAGCGGGATCTACGAGCAGTACTTC.

The genes are TRBV5-1 and TRBJ2-5; perhaps TRBD1 as D (5 bases). Germline V gives CDR1 SGHRS, CDR2 YFSETQ. The CDR3 is 13 amino acids. V lost 4 bases and J 5 bases, leaving 12 bases between the germline ends. CDR3 sequence: CASSQGSRETQYF. DNA for the CDR3: TGCGCCAGCAGCCAGGGTTCCCGGGAGACCCAGTACTTC. The variable domain in full, completed from reference TRBV5-1 and TRBJ2-5, reads KAGVTQTPRYLIKTRGQQVTLSCSPISGHRSVSWYQQTPGQGLQFLFEYFSETQRNKGNFPGRFSGRQFSNSRSEMNVSTLELGDSALYLCASSQGSRETQYFGPGTRLLVL.